Following are 24 T cell receptor beta chains from one sample sequenced in a study of Graves' ophthalmopathy and Graves' hyperthyroidism. From RNA, the CDR3 regions of TCR beta chains were amplified and sequenced. The first round was an RT-PCR with HTBI primers, and the second round was a multiplex PCR. TCRdb passed the multiplex PCR reads through MiXCR, listing each CDR3 protein once. The sample holds about 590,000 distinct CDR3 sequences, 35% to 40% seen once. Sequenced sample: peripheral blood or thyroid tissue (not recorded which). The receptors stem from an adult man with Graves' hyperthyroidism.

This clonotype has ten or more counts. The chain employs TRBV5-1 and TRBJ1-1; 9 nucleotides align to TRBD1. This CDR3 has 14 residues. Germline V gives CDR1 SGHRS, CDR2 YFSETQ. V shed 3 bases, J shed 3 bases, and the junction held 3 bases outside the gene matches. DNA for the CDR3: TGCGCCAGCAGCTGGGGACAGGGAGACACTGAAGCTTTCTTT. Translating it yields CASSWGQGDTEAFF.

The J gene is TRBJ2-5, the V gene TRBV24-1; maybe TRBD2 (6 bases). The CDR3 sequence is 15 residues long. Trimming took off 4 bases at V and 11 bases at J, with 22 bases between the two ends. CDR1 KGHDR and CDR2 SFDVKD come from the germline V gene. The CDR3 DNA sequence: TGTGCCACCAGTGACCTCCGGGACTCCGGAGATGAGCAGTACTTC. It codes for CATSDLRDSGDEQYF.

This chain uses TRBV10-3 with TRBJ2-7; a possible D gene is TRBD2 (7 bases). The DNA end lines up better with TRBJ2-1; the J call may be wrong. CDR1 and CDR2 from the germline V gene are ENHRY and SYGVKD. The CDR3 sequence is 13 residues long. CDR3: CASEGGSYNEQFF. In nucleotides, the CDR3 is TGTGCCTCCGAGGGGGGGTCCTACAATGAGCAGTTCTTC.

This clonotype was seen a few times. The rearrangement joins TRBV2 to TRBJ2-5, with no clear D. This CDR3 has 11 amino acids. V lost 8 bases, J lost 5 bases, and 9 bases lay in between. Germline lookup yields CDR1 SNHLY and CDR2 FYNNEI. The chain's CDR3 is CASVTEETQYF. In DNA, the CDR3 is TGTGCCAGCGTCACGGAGGAGACCCAGTACTTC. The variable domain in full, with the rest retrieved from reference TRBV2 and TRBJ2-5, is EPEVTQTPSHQVTQMGQEVILRCVPISNHLYFYWYRQILGQKVEFLVSFYNNEISEKSEIFDDQFSVERPDGSNFTLKIRSTKLEDSAMYFCASVTEETQYFGPGTRLLVL.

In its sample, this clonotype was seen many times. The V call is TRBV19, the J call TRBJ2-7; D is undetermined. CDR3 length: 13 amino acids. V dropped 1 base and J dropped 5 bases, with 9 bases sitting between them. Germline values: CDR1 LNHDA, CDR2 SQIVND (reference sequence). CDR3 nucleotide sequence: TGTGCCAGTAGTATAGTTGCTGGGGACGAGCAGTACTTC. Translated, it gives CASSIVAGDEQYF.

The V and J genes are TRBV24-1 and TRBJ2-2; 7 bases are a match to TRBD1. This CDR3 is built from 17 residues. The V gene end was trimmed by 0 bases and the J gene end by 0 bases; junction bases not matched to a gene: 3. Germline V gene data show CDR1 as KGHDR and CDR2 as SFDVKD. This CDR3 reads CATSDLQGTANTGELFF. The CDR3 DNA reads TGTGCCACCAGTGATTTGCAAGGGACAGCGAACACCGGGGAGCTGTTTTTT.

This clonotype was counted a few times. The chain combines TRBV28 with TRBJ1-5; 7 bases are a match to TRBD1. The germline V gene encodes CDR1 MDHEN and CDR2 SYDVKM. Trimming removed 1 base from V and 3 bases from J; junction bases left unmatched: 6. The CDR3 spans 16 residues. The CDR3 nucleotides read TGTGCCAGCAGTTTATCGACAGGGCGGCCCAATCAGCCCCAGCATTTT. It is translated as CASSLSTGRPNQPQHF. Looking up the rest from reference TRBV28 and TRBJ1-5 gives the full variable domain: DVKVTQSSRYLVKRTGEKVFLECVQDMDHENMFWYRQDPGLGLRLIYFSYDVKMKEKGDIPEGYSVSREKKERFSLILESASTNQTSMYLCASSLSTGRPNQPQHFGDGTRLSIL.

The chain combines TRBV9 with TRBJ1-2; TRBD1 aligns across 7 bases. Germline values: CDR1 SGDLS, CDR2 YYNGEE. The CDR3 runs to 17 residues. V shed 4 bases, J shed 1 base, and the junction held 13 bases outside the gene matches. The CDR3 DNA sequence: TGTGCCAGCAGCTTAGGGGGCGCAGGATCGGATAACTATGGCTACACCTTC. It encodes CASSLGGAGSDNYGYTF.

The chain employs TRBV24-1 and TRBJ2-7; 8 positions agree with TRBD1. This CDR3 contains 15 residues. V shed 6 bases and J 5 bases; nucleotides not matched to a gene: 11. Germline V gives CDR1 KGHDR, CDR2 SFDVKD. This chain's CDR3 is CATSQTGAFTHEQYF. DNA of the CDR3: TGTGCCACCAGTCAGACAGGGGCTTTTACTCACGAGCAGTACTTC.

The V and J genes are TRBV7-9 and TRBJ2-5, with TRBD1 identical over 7 bases. Germline loops: CDR1 SEHNR, CDR2 FQNEAQ (reference sequence). CDR3 length: 10 residues. Trimming cost V 5 bases and J 13 bases; bases outside gene matches: 4. CDR3 sequence (DNA): TGTGCCAGCAGCCCTCGGGACAGGTACTTC. Translated: CASSPRDRYF.

In its sample, this clonotype was seen many times. The chain employs TRBV20-1 and TRBJ1-1; D may be TRBD1 (5 bases). Germline CDR1 and CDR2: DFQATT and SNEGSKA (reference sequence). V was clipped by 6 bases and J by 4 bases, with 18 bases between them. The CDR3 length is 14 residues. This CDR3 is CSAPGRGVGTEAFF. The DNA for the CDR3 is TGCAGTGCACCCGGACGGGGGGTTGGCACTGAAGCTTTCTTT.

This chain uses TRBV7-3 with TRBJ1-2; D call uncertain. The CDR3 is 14 amino acids. The ends were cut back, 6 bases at V and 8 bases at J, with 19 bases in the middle. Looked up from germline, CDR1 is SGHTA and CDR2 is FQGTGA. The CDR3 loop is CASSPPTAPRGYTF. Written as DNA, the CDR3 is TGTGCCAGCAGTCCCCCCACAGCTCCACGGGGCTACACCTTC.

This rearrangement joins TRBV15 to TRBJ2-5; possibly TRBD1 for D (6 bases). CDR3 length equals 15 residues. V gave up 2 bases and J gave up 2 bases, with 12 bases separating them. Germline V gene data show CDR1 as LNHNV and CDR2 as YYDKDF (reference sequence). As DNA, the CDR3 is TGTGCCACCAGCAGACAGACAGGCACGCAAGAGACCCAGTACTTC. Translation: CATSRQTGTQETQYF.

The rearrangement uses TRBV7-9 and TRBJ1-4; D remains unclear. CDR3 length: 13 amino acids. The germline V and J ends were trimmed by 5 bases and 8 bases, with 12 bases remaining between them. The germline V gene encodes CDR1 SEHNR and CDR2 FQNEAQ (reference sequence). The CDR3 loop is CASSQGIEEKLFF. DNA for the CDR3: TGTGCCAGCAGCCAAGGGATTGAGGAAAAACTGTTTTTT.

This clonotype was detected only once. CDR3: CASSTGQGINSPLHF. The CDR3 nucleotides read TGTGCCAGCAGCACGGGACAGGGGATTAACTCACCCCTCCACTTT. This sequence joins TRBV10-3 and TRBJ1-6; 10 nucleotides agree with TRBD1. The germline gives CDR1 ENHRY, CDR2 SYGVKD. V lost 10 bases, J lost 10 bases, and 13 bases stayed unmatched. This CDR3 has 15 residues.

In its sample, this clonotype was seen many times. The chain uses TRBV20-1 and TRBJ1-1; 9 nucleotides align to TRBD1. V gave up 5 bases and J gave up 3 bases; unmatched junction bases: 4. Germline V CDR1 and CDR2: DFQATT, SNEGSKA (reference sequence). The CDR3 totals 13 residues. CDR3 in amino acids: CSAPDRGDTEAFF. The CDR3 DNA sequence: TGCAGTGCTCCGGACAGGGGCGACACTGAAGCTTTCTTT.

The chain combines TRBV27 with TRBJ1-4; 10 bases fit TRBD1. V lost 5 bases, J lost 8 bases, and 8 bases stayed unmatched. In germline, CDR1 is MNHEY, CDR2 SMNVEV (reference sequence). The length of the CDR3 is 15 residues. The CDR3 DNA reads TGTGCCAGCAGTCTCGCCGGGACAGGGGTCGAAAAACTGTTTTTT. Translation gives CASSLAGTGVEKLFF.

The CDR3 sequence is CASSPGMHEQYF. Here the CDR3 DNA reads TGTGCCAGCTCACCAGGGATGCACGAGCAGTACTTC. The chain uses TRBV18 and TRBJ2-7; D ambiguous. The CDR3 is made up of 12 amino acids. Germline CDR1 KGHSH, CDR2 LQKENI. V lost 2 bases and J 5 bases, leaving 7 bases between the germline ends.

The CDR3 reads CSVEDRADEKLFF. CDR3 nucleotides: TGCAGCGTTGAAGACAGGGCAGATGAAAAACTGTTTTTT. The chain joins TRBV29-1 to TRBJ1-4; weak D call: TRBD1 (5 bases). CDR3 length: 13 amino acids. The V end lost 0 bases, the J end lost 6 bases, and 8 bases lay between the germline ends. Germline CDR1 reads SQVTM; CDR2 reads ANQGSEA.

This clonotype was recorded at least ten times. CDR3 in amino acids: CASSLYGGMNTEAFF. The CDR3 region has the DNA TGTGCCAGCAGCTTATATGGGGGGATGAACACTGAAGCTTTCTTT. The rearrangement joins TRBV7-3 to TRBJ1-1; a possible D gene is TRBD1 (5 bases). Germline V gives CDR1 SGHTA, CDR2 FQGTGA. This CDR3 contains 15 residues. Trimming stripped 2 bases from V and 0 bases from J, with 10 bases between.

This clonotype was observed at least ten times. An end of the junction differs from the germline gene, which may be a read error. The chain is built from TRBV5-1 and TRBJ1-1; D is undetermined. Germline CDR1 is SGHRS and CDR2 is YFSETQ. CDR3 length: 14 residues. The CDR3 spells CASSLSAANTEAFF. Written as DNA, the CDR3 is TGTGCCAGCAGTTTGTCGGCCGCGAACACTGAAGCTTTCTTT.

The V call is TRBV6-5, the J call TRBJ1-5; a possible D gene is TRBD1 (5 bases). The length of the CDR3 is 13 residues. V gave up 7 bases and J gave up 5 bases, with 12 bases separating them. Germline V CDR1 and CDR2: MNHEY, SVGAGI. DNA for the CDR3: TGTGCCAGCACCGACAGCATTTATCAGCCCCAGCATTTT. Amino acid sequence: CASTDSIYQPQHF.

This clonotype showed up many times. The chain couples TRBV6-2 or TRBV6-3 to TRBJ1-1, with D possibly TRBD1 on 5 matching bases. The CDR3 runs 12 residues. Trimming took off 6 bases at V and 7 bases at J, with 12 bases between the two ends. From germline, CDR1 is MNHEY and CDR2 SVGEGT. The DNA for the CDR3 is TGTGCCAGCAGCACCGGGACCATTGAAGCTTTCTTT. Translating it yields CASSTGTIEAFF.

This clonotype occurred many times. The genes are TRBV12-3 or TRBV12-4 and TRBJ2-5; either TRBD1 or TRBD2 may fit D (6 bases each). CDR3 length equals 15 residues. Deletions cut 3 bases from V and 4 bases from J, with 15 bases between. The CDR3 sequence: CASSLMGGPGETQYF. DNA of the CDR3: TGTGCCAGCAGTTTGATGGGGGGCCCGGGAGAGACCCAGTACTTC.